Many counts were recorded for the clone carrying this TCR beta chain. Antigen unknown. J gave up 3 bases and V 0 bases, and 7 bases lay outside the gene matches. The CDR3 loop spans 16 amino acids. Germline-derived CDR1 and CDR2 are SGHDT and YYEEEE. Germline DNA was also extracted, and blood RNA was taken from unsorted whole blood. These data belong to a study of tumor-infiltrating lymphocytes in primary liver carcinoma. In the study overall: Each participant had primary liver carcinoma, and surgical resection was the treatment. Aged between 30 and 69 years, the patients were men and women. Tissue type made little difference to sample yields of roughly 3.5 to 7.13 million productive TCRbeta reads.

Total RNA (roughly 0.45 ug) served as template for TCR beta cDNA synthesis primed by a constant-region primer. Researchers made the TCR beta libraries by running three nested multiplex PCR rounds with slightly modified ARM-PCR. Investigators reported that the first two PCR rounds, at about 9 cycles each, used TRBV1-TRBV30 forward primers with a C-beta reverse primer. TCRdb independently ran MiXCR on the multiplex PCR reads; one entry per CDR3 protein. The table records about 180,000 distinct CDR3 sequences, 50% to 75% of them present only once. Study results and caveats: In the absence of sorting, bulk samples left CD4+ and CD8+ repertoires uncompared.

This clonotype originated in a man aged 35 to 55 with primary liver carcinoma and hepatitis B virus infection. The sample consisted of peripheral blood. V and J are TRBV5-6 and TRBJ2-3; 7 bases match TRBD2. The CDR3 sequence: CASSLAAGVPTDTQYF. The CDR3 region has the DNA TGTGCCAGCAGCTTGGCGGCGGGGGTCCCTACAGATACGCAGTATTTT.